The rows below give T cell receptor beta chains drawn from one sample of a study of cytomegalovirus exposure and HLA in healthy donors. Libraries were prepared by immunoSEQ multiplex PCR; TCRdb keeps only in-frame clonotypes and omits some of them. Among 120,000 or so clones listed, roughly 83% were seen once. Sequenced input: PBMCs. Every receptor here comes from a man aged 18 to 30 in good health and CMV-seropositive. The CDR3 runs from the conserved cysteine through the conserved F or W. The D gene is left open where the match is weak. Not every row has a clone size; where given, it reads once, few, many or a size class.

D	V	J	size	DNA	CDR3
TRBD1	TRBV18	TRBJ1-1	NA	TGTGCCAGCTCTCCCCTTCCGGGGACAGGGGGACCTGAAGCTTTCTTT	CASSPLPGTGGPEAFF
NA	TRBV11-2	TRBJ1-1	NA	TGTGCCAGCAGACACGAGACAGGTAACACTGAAGCTTTCTTT	CASRHETGNTEAFF
NA	TRBV15	TRBJ1-4	NA	TGTGCCCCTATTCCCGGGAATAATGAAAAACTGTTTTTT	CAPIPGNNEKLFF
TRBD2	TRBV9	TRBJ2-7	NA	TGTGCCAGCAGCGTAGGTGGGGGGGTGGATTACGAGCAGTACTTC	CASSVGGGVDYEQYF
NA	TRBV19	TRBJ1-1	NA	TGTGCCAGTAGCACAGGGAACACTGAAGCTTTCTTT	CASSTGNTEAFF
TRBD2	TRBV10-1	TRBJ2-1	NA	TGCGCCAGCAGCGCGGGGGTGCGGAATGAGCAGTTCTTC	CASSAGVRNEQFF
NA	TRBV9	TRBJ2-7	few	TGTGCCAGCAGCGTCGGGACACTCCCCACCTACGAGCAGTACTTC	CASSVGTLPTYEQYF
TRBD1	TRBV19	TRBJ2-7	NA	TGTGCCAGTAGTCAACAGGGGTCCGACGGCGAGCAGTACTTC	CASSQQGSDGEQYF
TRBD2	TRBV6-1	TRBJ2-7	few	TGTGCCAGCAGTGAAGGTAGCGGGGGATCATACGAGCAGTACTTC	CASSEGSGGSYEQYF
NA	TRBV2	TRBJ1-2	NA	TGTGCCAGCAGTGATTCATACTATGGCTACACCTTC	CASSDSYYGYTF
TRBD2	TRBV5-1	TRBJ2-3	once	TGCGCCAGCAGCCCTGGAGCGGGGGCCGTCACAGATACGCAGTATTTT	CASSPGAGAVTDTQYF
NA	TRBV19	TRBJ1-5	NA	TGTGCCAGTAGTATAGGGCAGGGACAGCCCCAGCATTTT	CASSIGQGQPQHF
NA	TRBV2	TRBJ1-2	NA	TGTGCCAGCAGTGAAGGGCATCTCTATGGCTACACCTTC	CASSEGHLYGYTF
NA	TRBV27	TRBJ1-2	NA	TGTGCCAGCAGCCTCAGGGGCGAGGGTGGCTACACCTTC	CASSLRGEGGYTF
NA	TRBV19	TRBJ1-1	NA	TGTGCCAGTAGTATAGGCCGCCAGGGCATGGCTTTCTTT	CASSIGRQGMAFF
NA	TRBV4-1	TRBJ1-3	NA	TGCGCCAGCAGCCAGGGGGGACCGATCTCTGGAAACACCATATATTTT	CASSQGGPISGNTIYF
TRBD1	TRBV6-6	TRBJ2-7	NA	TGTGCCAGCAGTCCGTCCCGGGACAGGGGTTACGAGCAGTACTTC	CASSPSRDRGYEQYF
NA	TRBV28	TRBJ2-5	NA	TGTGCCAGCGAAGCGCAAGAAGAGACCCAGTACTTC	CASEAQEETQYF
TRBD1	TRBV6-5	TRBJ1-2	NA	TGTGCCAGCAGTTACCGCCAGGGACAGGGAAGCTATGGCTACACCTTC	CASSYRQGQGSYGYTF
NA	TRBV27	TRBJ2-5	NA	TGTGCCAGCAGTCCCCCGTACCAAGAGACCCAGTACTTC	CASSPPYQETQYF
TRBD1	TRBV2	TRBJ1-2	NA	TGTGCCAGCAGTGAAGGAACAGGGGGAGGCTATGGCTACACCTTC	CASSEGTGGGYGYTF
NA	TRBV21-1	TRBJ2-7	NA	TGTGCCAGCAGCAAAGTGGGGGACAGGGGGCTCTCCTACGAGCAGTACTTC	CASSKVGDRGLSYEQYF
NA	TRBV7-9	TRBJ2-5	NA	TGTGCCAGCAGCTTAAGGGCTAGCGCAGAGACCCAGTACTTC	CASSLRASAETQYF
TRBD1	TRBV27	TRBJ1-5	NA	TGTGCCAGCGGGACAGGAACGTATGGCAATCAGCCCCAGCATTTT	CASGTGTYGNQPQHF
NA	TRBV6-1	TRBJ1-4	NA	TGTGCCAGCAGACTATTCGGCGGAACGCAGGAAAAACTGTTTTTT	CASRLFGGTQEKLFF
TRBD1	TRBV6-5	TRBJ1-2	NA	TGTGCCAGCAGTTACTCGCCCAGGGGGTGGTATGGCTACACCTTC	CASSYSPRGWYGYTF
NA	TRBV2	TRBJ2-2	NA	TGTGCCAGCAGCGGAACAGGGAACACCGGGGAGCTGTTTTTT	CASSGTGNTGELFF
TRBD2	TRBV14	TRBJ2-1	few	TGTGCCAGCAGCCAACTAGCGGGGGGTAACAATGAGCAGTTCTTC	CASSQLAGGNNEQFF
NA	TRBV7-9	TRBJ1-2	once	TGTGCCAGCAGTTCACCCCCAGGGGAAGACTATGGCTACACCTTC	CASSSPPGEDYGYTF
NA	TRBV5-1	TRBJ1-1	NA	TGCGCCAGCAGCTTGGCAGAGAACACTGAAGCTTTCTTT	CASSLAENTEAFF
NA	TRBV29-1	TRBJ1-1	NA	TGCAGCGTTGAAGATCTTTCGGGCTGGGGCTCTGAAGCTTTCTTT	CSVEDLSGWGSEAFF
NA	TRBV6-1	TRBJ1-1	NA	TGTGCCAGCAGTGTCTGGGAGACGAACACTGAAGCTTTCTTT	CASSVWETNTEAFF
NA	TRBV30	TRBJ2-2	NA	TGTGCCTGGAGCAGGAGGGGCAGGGAAATGATTTCCGGGGAGCTGTTTTTT	CAWSRRGREMISGELFF
NA	TRBV7-2	TRBJ2-5	once	TGTGCCAGCACCCTAGGGGCCCTAGGAAAATCGGGGACCCAGTACTTC	CASTLGALGKSGTQYF
NA	TRBV6-5	TRBJ1-2	NA	TGTGCCAGCAGCCGCGGGACGACCGGAGGCTACACCTTC	CASSRGTTGGYTF
NA	TRBV5-4	TRBJ2-5	NA	TGTGCCAGCACCCCGGATACAGTGTCGGTCCAAGAGACCCAGTACTTC	CASTPDTVSVQETQYF
NA	TRBV9	TRBJ2-2	NA	TGTGCCAGCAGCATCCAGACGAACACCGGGGAGCTGTTTTTT	CASSIQTNTGELFF
TRBD2	TRBV9	TRBJ2-5	NA	TGTGCCAGCAGCGTAGAAACTAGCGGTCCGACCCAGTACTTC	CASSVETSGPTQYF
TRBD1	TRBV5-1	TRBJ1-1	NA	TGCGCCAGCAGCTTGAATGACAGGGGGCTCGGGAACACTGAAGCTTTCTTT	CASSLNDRGLGNTEAFF
NA	TRBV27	TRBJ2-2	NA	TGTGCCAGCAGAGGACTGAACACCGGGGAGCTGTTTTTT	CASRGLNTGELFF
NA	TRBV6-5	TRBJ1-1	few	TGTGCCAGCAGTCCGACATCTACTGAAGCTTTCTTT	CASSPTSTEAFF
NA	TRBV7-8	TRBJ2-7	NA	TGTGCCAGCAGCTTAGACCAGGGTTTGTACGAGCAGTACTTC	CASSLDQGLYEQYF
NA	TRBV27	TRBJ2-7	NA	TGTGCCAGCAGACCCGCCGGGACTGCCTACGAGCAGTACTTC	CASRPAGTAYEQYF
NA	TRBV11-2	TRBJ2-3	NA	TGTGCCAGCAGCCCGGGGTCGATAAGCACAGATACGCAGTATTTT	CASSPGSISTDTQYF
NA	TRBV4-2	TRBJ2-7	NA	TGTGCCAGCAGCCAAGAAACCCACTATGTCTACGAGCAGTACTTC	CASSQETHYVYEQYF
NA	TRBV4-1	TRBJ2-3	NA	TGCGCCAGCAGCCATCCCATGACTCATTCTAGCACAGATACGCAGTATTTT	CASSHPMTHSSTDTQYF
NA	TRBV5-1	TRBJ2-6	NA	TGCGCCAGCAGCCTTACTAGCTCTGGGGCCAACGTCCTGACTTTC	CASSLTSSGANVLTF
TRBD1	TRBV6-5	TRBJ2-3	NA	TGTGCCAGCAGTTACTCCGGGACAGGGGTGGCAGATACGCAGTATTTT	CASSYSGTGVADTQYF
TRBD2	TRBV4-1	TRBJ2-2	once	TGCGCCAGCAGCCAGGCCAGGGCGGGGGGGCCGAACACCGGGGAGCTGTTTTTT	CASSQARAGGPNTGELFF
TRBD1	TRBV19	TRBJ2-5	NA	TGTGCCAGTAGTTTTACAGGGGGCCAAGAGACCCAGTACTTC	CASSFTGGQETQYF
NA	TRBV4-1	TRBJ2-2	NA	TGCGCCAGCAGCCGTCGGGGGTATTCCGCGAACACCGGGGAGCTGTTTTTT	CASSRRGYSANTGELFF
NA	TRBV28	TRBJ1-1	once	TGTGCCAGCAGTTTGGTAAGGGCAGGGAGGTTGATCTTT	CASSLVRAGRLIF
NA	TRBV14	TRBJ1-1	NA	TGTGCCAGCAGCTGGGACTTGAACACTGAAGCTTTCTTT	CASSWDLNTEAFF